These 25 T cell receptor beta chains were all obtained from the same sample, sequenced in a study of Graves' ophthalmopathy and Graves' hyperthyroidism. Amplification targeted the TCR beta CDR3 regions, with RNA transcripts as the source material. An opening RT-PCR round employed HTBI primers and preceded a second-round multiplex PCR. TCRdb re-analysed the multiplex PCR reads in MiXCR, keeping a single row per CDR3 protein. The top ten clones hold approximately 46% of a sample with almost 750,000 distinct CDR3 sequences, approximately 40% of them seen once. The specimen sequenced was peripheral blood. These receptors all come from an adult man with Graves' ophthalmopathy.

This clonotype was recorded only once. The chain combines TRBV25-1 with TRBJ1-1; TRBD1 aligns across 7 bases. Trimming removed 11 bases from V and 5 bases from J; junction bases left unmatched: 5. The CDR3 contains 11 residues. Germline CDR1 MGHDK, CDR2 SYGVNS. CDR3 coding DNA: TGTGCCGGACAGGAGGGGACTGAAGCTTTCTTT. This sequence encodes CAGQEGTEAFF.

The chain employs TRBV7-2 and TRBJ1-5; a weak D match, TRBD1 (5 bases). CDR1 is SGHTA, CDR2 FQGNSA, per germline. V was trimmed by 5 bases and J by 13 bases, leaving 18 bases between them. This CDR3 contains 13 residues. DNA of the CDR3: TGTGCCAGCAGCATTCAGGGTACTTATGGACAGCATTTT. Residues: CASSIQGTYGQHF.

This clonotype showed up just a few times. The gene calls are TRBV25-1 and TRBJ2-5, with 10 bases lining up with TRBD2. The CDR3 consists of 18 residues. Germline-derived CDR1 and CDR2 are MGHDK and SYGVNS. V was clipped by 4 bases and J by 5 bases; unmatched bases: 16. The CDR3 DNA reads TGTGCCAGCAGTGGGCCACAGATGAGCGGGGGGGCACTTGAGACCCAGTACTTC. As protein: CASSGPQMSGGALETQYF.

With respect to this clonotype: One junction end disagrees with the germline gene, perhaps due to a read error. This chain uses TRBV7-9 with TRBJ2-6; TRBD1 agrees at 7 bases. Looked up from germline, CDR1 is SEHNR and CDR2 is FQNEAQ (reference sequence). The CDR3 contains 17 residues. The CDR3 region has the DNA TGTGCTAGCAGCTCCGACAGGGTCCTACGCGGGGCCAACGTCCTGACTTTC. Its protein product is CASSSDRVLRGANVLTF.

The CDR3 DNA reads TGTGCCAGCAGTGGGGGACTAGCGGGAGAAAAACTGTTTTTT. It is translated as CASSGGLAGEKLFF. V usage is TRBV2 and J usage is TRBJ1-4; D is perhaps TRBD1 (5 bases). Germline assignment: CDR1 SNHLY and CDR2 FYNNEI. Deletions cut 4 bases from V and 8 bases from J, with 14 bases between. CDR3 length equals 14 residues.

V usage is TRBV6-6 and J usage is TRBJ2-7, with D possibly being TRBD2 (5 bases). Germline V gene lookup returns CDR1 MNHNY and CDR2 SVGAGI (reference sequence). The V end was cut by 0 bases, the J end by 2 bases, with 11 bases between. This CDR3 has 15 amino acids. In DNA form, the CDR3 reads TGTGCCAGCAGTTACTCTAGGGAGTCGGCCTACGAGCAGTACTTC. Its protein product is CASSYSRESAYEQYF.

In its sample, this clonotype was seen once. V and J are TRBV11-2 and TRBJ1-5, with D perhaps TRBD1 (5 bases). Trimming pared 6 bases from V and 4 bases from J, leaving 16 bases between. The length of the CDR3 is 15 residues. The germline gives CDR1 SGHAT, CDR2 FQNNGV. This CDR3 reads CASSLLGRPNQPQHF. As DNA, the CDR3 is TGTGCCAGCAGTTTATTGGGGCGGCCGAATCAGCCCCAGCATTTT. Together with reference TRBV11-2 and TRBJ1-5, the CDR3 gives the full variable domain: EAGVAQSPRYKIIEKRQSVAFWCNPISGHATLYWYQQILGQGPKLLIQFQNNGVVDDSQLPKDRFSAERLKGVDSTLKIQPAKLEDSAVYLCASSLLGRPNQPQHFGDGTRLSIL.

The CDR3 region is CASRNDGGSHSNQPQHF. DNA of the CDR3: TGTGCCAGCAGGAATGATGGGGGCTCACATAGCAATCAGCCCCAGCATTTT. The V call is TRBV10-3, the J call TRBJ1-5, with D tentatively TRBD1 (6 bases). Trimming cost V 10 bases and J 0 bases, with 22 bases left between them. This CDR3 spans 17 amino acids. Germline V CDR1 and CDR2: ENHRY, SYGVKD.

CDR3 nucleotide sequence: TGTGCCAGCAGCAAGACTAGCGGGGGGGTCCAAGAGACCCAGTACTTC. It yields the protein CASSKTSGGVQETQYF. The chain has TRBV10-3 and TRBJ2-5; 14 nucleotides match TRBD2. Germline assignment: CDR1 ENHRY and CDR2 SYGVKD. CDR3 length equals 16 residues. The V segment lost 10 bases and the J segment 1 base; nucleotides outside the gene matches: 8.

The chain combines TRBV20-1 with TRBJ2-5, with 12 bases lining up with TRBD2. V dropped 0 bases and J dropped 5; count of bases not matched to a gene: 7. The CDR3 runs 16 residues. Germline assignment: CDR1 DFQATT and CDR2 SNEGSKA (reference sequence). In DNA form, the CDR3 reads TGCAGTGCTAGAGATGTTCTAGCGGGGGGGCCTGAGACCCAGTACTTC. Translation: CSARDVLAGGPETQYF.

The V gene is TRBV7-2, the J gene TRBJ2-7; 10 bases are shared with TRBD1. V trimming: 3 bases; J trimming: 6 bases; junction bases outside the gene matches: 20. CDR3 length: 19 amino acids. CDR1 SGHTA and CDR2 FQGNSA come from the germline V gene. The CDR3 loop reads CASSFLSYTGQGVVGEQYF. CDR3 nucleotides: TGTGCCAGCAGCTTCCTCTCCTATACCGGACAGGGGGTTGTGGGCGAGCAGTACTTC.

This clonotype was seen many times. V is TRBV11-2 and J is TRBJ2-6; D not certain. Trimming shortened V by 5 bases and J by 0 bases, and 8 bases separated the two germline ends. Germline V gene data show CDR1 as SGHAT and CDR2 as FQNNGV. CDR3 length equals 15 residues. CDR3 protein: CASSQHSSGANVLTF. CDR3 nucleotides: TGTGCCAGCAGCCAACATAGCTCTGGGGCCAACGTCCTGACTTTC.

This clonotype came up many times. The CDR3 spells CSVVPWGGSMNTEAFF. As DNA, the CDR3 is TGCAGCGTTGTACCTTGGGGGGGTTCAATGAACACTGAAGCTTTCTTT. The chain has TRBV29-1 and TRBJ1-1; possible D gene TRBD1, 5 bases. V was shortened by 4 bases and J by 0 bases, with 18 bases between the two germline ends. There are 16 residues in the CDR3. CDR1 and CDR2 (germline): SQVTM, ANQGSEA. The full variable domain, with the rest looked up from reference TRBV29-1 and TRBJ1-1, is SAVISQKPSRDICQRGTSLTIQCQVDSQVTMMFWYRQQPGQSLTLIATANQGSEATYESGFVIDKFPISRPNLTFSTLTVSNMSPEDSSIYLCSVVPWGGSMNTEAFFGQGTRLTVV.

The genes are TRBV5-1 and TRBJ1-1; 9 nucleotides match TRBD1. This CDR3 comprises 15 residues. Germline trimming cut 4 bases from V and 2 bases from J; bases unmatched to any gene: 6. The germline gives CDR1 SGHRS, CDR2 YFSETQ. This CDR3 is CASSKSGQGNTEAFF. The CDR3 DNA reads as TGCGCCAGCAGCAAATCGGGACAGGGCAACACTGAAGCTTTCTTT. The full variable domain, completed using reference TRBV5-1 and TRBJ1-1, is KAGVTQTPRYLIKTRGQQVTLSCSPISGHRSVSWYQQTPGQGLQFLFEYFSETQRNKGNFPGRFSGRQFSNSRSEMNVSTLELGDSALYLCASSKSGQGNTEAFFGQGTRLTVV.

The V gene is TRBV25-1, the J gene TRBJ2-2, with unresolved D. The germline V gene has CDR1 MGHDK and CDR2 SYGVNS. V lost 4 bases and J 7 bases, leaving 10 bases between the germline ends. This CDR3 comprises 13 residues. The chain's CDR3 is CASSAWSGGELFF. In nucleotides, the CDR3 is TGTGCCAGCAGTGCCTGGAGTGGCGGGGAGCTGTTTTTT. Based on the CDR3 plus reference TRBV25-1 and TRBJ2-2, the full variable domain is EADIYQTPRYLVIGTGKKITLECSQTMGHDKMYWYQQDPGMELHLIHYSYGVNSTEKGDLSSESTVSRIRTEHFPLTLESARPSHTSQYLCASSAWSGGELFFGEGSRLTVL.

Ten or more counts support this clonotype. This chain links TRBV29-1 with TRBJ1-4; 9 nucleotides agree with TRBD1. The germline V gene encodes CDR1 SQVTM and CDR2 ANQGSEA. The CDR3 is made up of 12 amino acids. With V trimmed by 6 bases and J by 6 bases, 2 bases remained unmatched. The CDR3 loop is CSVTGGDEKLFF. In nucleotides, the CDR3 is TGCAGCGTAACAGGGGGCGATGAAAAACTGTTTTTT. Full variable domain (rest looked up from reference TRBV29-1 and TRBJ1-4): SAVISQKPSRDICQRGTSLTIQCQVDSQVTMMFWYRQQPGQSLTLIATANQGSEATYESGFVIDKFPISRPNLTFSTLTVSNMSPEDSSIYLCSVTGGDEKLFFGSGTQLSVL.

This clonotype has at least ten counts. This rearrangement joins TRBV4-3 to TRBJ2-7, with D possibly matching TRBD1 (5 bases). The ends were cut back, 4 bases at V and 1 base at J, with 11 bases in the middle. Germline CDR1 LGHNA, CDR2 YSLEER. The CDR3 is made up of 14 amino acids. CDR3 amino acids: CASSPTTGSYEQYF. The CDR3 coding sequence is TGCGCCAGCAGCCCAACCACAGGATCCTACGAGCAGTACTTC.

This clonotype was found a few times. The chain is built from TRBV12-3 or TRBV12-4 and TRBJ1-2; 9 positions agree with TRBD1. Trimming at V came to 6 bases and at J to 3 bases, leaving 5 bases not matched to a gene. The CDR3 has 14 amino acids. The CDR3 loop reads CASRRTGEDYGYTF. In nucleotides, the CDR3 is TGTGCCAGCAGGAGGACAGGGGAAGACTATGGCTACACCTTC.

This clonotype was seen a few times. The chain carries TRBV25-1 and TRBJ2-2; D unresolved. The CDR3 is 13 residues long. Germline V gene data show CDR1 as MGHDK and CDR2 as SYGVNS. The V and J ends lost 5 bases and 3 bases respectively, with 7 bases between them. CDR3 sequence reads: CASSMDDTGELFF. The CDR3, as DNA: TGTGCCAGCAGTATGGACGACACCGGGGAGCTGTTTTTT.

The CDR3 loop is CATSSLGTGPYNSPLHF. The CDR3 DNA sequence: TGTGCCACCAGCAGCTTGGGGACAGGACCTTATAATTCACCCCTCCACTTT. The rearrangement joins TRBV15 to TRBJ1-6, with 8 bases aligning to TRBD1. V gave up 3 bases and J gave up 4 bases; unmatched junction bases: 8. The germline V gene encodes CDR1 LNHNV and CDR2 YYDKDF (reference sequence). The length of the CDR3 is 17 residues.

The V call is TRBV15, the J call TRBJ1-2; possibly TRBD1 for D (5 bases). The CDR3 consists of 15 residues. Germline CDR1 is LNHNV and CDR2 is YYDKDF (reference sequence). Trimming stripped 5 bases from V and 0 bases from J, with 13 bases between. CDR3: CATSGRDGANYGYTF. CDR3 coding DNA: TGTGCCACCAGCGGACGGGACGGCGCTAACTATGGCTACACCTTC.

The chain couples TRBV24-1 to TRBJ2-2; 10 nucleotides line up with TRBD1. The CDR3 has 16 residues. Germline V gene data show CDR1 as KGHDR and CDR2 as SFDVKD. Trimming at V came to 4 bases and at J to 6 bases, leaving 7 bases not matched to a gene. The CDR3 DNA sequence: TGTGCCACCAGTGACCCAGGGACAGGGGTCGCCGGGGAGCTGTTTTTT. It translates to CATSDPGTGVAGELFF.

This clonotype showed up just a few times. The chain joins TRBV10-3 to TRBJ2-2, with TRBD2 matching over 9 bases. Germline CDR1 is ENHRY and CDR2 is SYGVKD. Unmatched junction bases numbered 2, after V lost 8 bases and J lost 4 bases. This CDR3 is built from 13 residues. The DNA of the CDR3 is TGTGCCATCGCGCGGGGGGGCACCGGGGAGCTGTTTTTT. This translates into CAIARGGTGELFF.

There are a few counts of this clonotype. This chain links TRBV7-9 with TRBJ1-3; 8 bases align to TRBD1. Per germline, CDR1 SEHNR and CDR2 FQNEAQ (reference sequence). The trim removed 3 bases at V and 4 bases at J, leaving 11 bases unmatched. The CDR3 consists of 17 residues. In DNA, the CDR3 is TGTGCCAGCAGCTTTGCCAGCTCCAGGGGGCGAGGAAACACCATATATTTT. It specifies CASSFASSRGRGNTIYF. Based on the CDR3 plus reference TRBV7-9 and TRBJ1-3, the full variable domain is DTGVSQNPRHKITKRGQNVTFRCDPISEHNRLYWYRQTLGQGPEFLTYFQNEAQLEKSRLLSDRFSAERPKGSFSTLEIQRTEQGDSAMYLCASSFASSRGRGNTIYFGEGSWLTVV.

This clonotype was recorded once. The rearrangement uses TRBV2 and TRBJ1-6; D perhaps matches TRBD1 (6 bases). CDR3 size: 15 residues. Germline CDR1 and CDR2: SNHLY and FYNNEI. With 4 bases removed from V and 9 bases from J, the gap between germline ends came to 16 bases. DNA for the CDR3: TGTGCCAGCAGTGCAGAACAGGGTTTGGGTTCACCCCTCCACTTT. This encodes CASSAEQGLGSPLHF.